The clone carrying this T cell receptor (beta chain) was counted at least ten times. The data belong to a study of spatial heterogeneity in lung cancer. Whole-study context: Detection consistently yielded more beta chains than alpha chains. Raw sequencing reads included, on average, more than 9.5 appearances of each unique TCR and UMI combination.

The sample's time point: sample taken at primary tumor resection. In each case, whole RNA from tumor, nontumor lung or frozen PBMC was sequenced unsorted. The donors were 65 to 85 patients with non-small cell lung cancer that was early-stage and untreated. Germline V lookup: CDR1 MNHEY, CDR2 SMNVEV (reference sequence). The CDR3 covers 15 residues. Trimming removed 3 bases from V and 4 bases from J; junction bases left unmatched: 5. All TCR cDNA molecules were individually tagged with a unique molecular identifier. TCRdb passed the 5' RACE reads through MiXCR, listing each CDR3 protein once. Of 6,000 to 9,000 distinct CDR3 sequences listed, 5.4% are singletons.

The chain is built from TRBV27 and TRBJ2-1; TRBD2 matches 8 bases. The material sequenced was normal lung tissue next to the tumor, taken at surgery. This sequence was found in a female donor with early-stage non-small cell lung cancer. The CDR3, as DNA: TGTGCCAGCAGTTTTGAACTAGCGGAGTACAATGAGCAGTTCTTC. Protein product: CASSFELAEYNEQFF.